This paragraph covers one T cell receptor (beta chain) sequence. Its antigen remains unidentified. TCRdb's table, derived via immunoSEQ multiplex PCR, lists solely in-frame clones and lacks some. The sample has around 200,000 clones; approximately 86% are singletons. This entry is derived from a study of T cell responses to AZD1222 COVID-19 vaccine. Study-level background: Pooled together were second doses at about 4 or about 12 weeks. General observations from the study: Spike-specific TCR depth and breadth grew after two AZD1222 doses. Spike-wide coverage was observed for vaccine-associated CD4 TCRs, with dominant responses at 160-218 and 743-854. Baseline seropositivity occurred in only a handful of AZD1222 recipients.

Specimen: peripheral blood, collected on day 0 of AZD1222 vaccination. This clonotype originated in an adult in good health.

CDR3 in amino acids: CASSLEIGRNYEQYF. Here the CDR3 DNA reads TGTGCCAGCAGCTTAGAGATAGGGCGGAACTACGAGCAGTACTTC. V gene TRBV11-2 combines with J gene TRBJ2-7; D unresolved. The V end lost 0 bases, the J end lost 3 bases, and 12 bases lay between the germline ends. The germline V gene encodes CDR1 SGHAT and CDR2 FQNNGV. CDR3 size: 15 residues.